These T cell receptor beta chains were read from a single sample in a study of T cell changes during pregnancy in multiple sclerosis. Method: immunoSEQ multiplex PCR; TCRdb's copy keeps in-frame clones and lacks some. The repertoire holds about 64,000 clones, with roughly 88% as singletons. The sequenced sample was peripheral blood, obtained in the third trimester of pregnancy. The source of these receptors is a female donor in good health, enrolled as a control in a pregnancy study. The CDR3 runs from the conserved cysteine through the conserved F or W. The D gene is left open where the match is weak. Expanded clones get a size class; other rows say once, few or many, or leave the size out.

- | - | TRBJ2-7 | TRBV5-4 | CASSFDSLGYEQYF | TGTGCCAGCAGCTTTGACAGCCTTGGCTACGAGCAGTACTTC
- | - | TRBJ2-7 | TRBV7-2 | CASSLWGTSASSYEQYF | TGTGCCAGCAGCTTGTGGGGGACAAGTGCTAGCTCCTACGAGCAGTACTTC
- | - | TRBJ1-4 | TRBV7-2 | CASSLQTGDNEKLFF | TGTGCCAGCAGCTTGCAGACAGGAGACAATGAAAAACTGTTTTTT
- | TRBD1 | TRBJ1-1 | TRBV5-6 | CASSLAQGTEAFF | TGTGCCAGCAGCTTGGCACAGGGGACTGAAGCTTTCTTT
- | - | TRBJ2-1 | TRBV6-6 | CASSYSGREYNEQFF | TGTGCCAGCAGTTACAGTGGAAGGGAGTACAATGAGCAGTTCTTC
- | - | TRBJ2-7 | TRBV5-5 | CASSSKDSYEQYF | TGTGCCAGCAGCTCGAAGGACAGCTACGAGCAGTACTTC
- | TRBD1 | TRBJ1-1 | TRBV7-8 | CASSLASGGLNTEAFF | TGTGCCAGCAGCTTAGCCTCAGGGGGCCTGAACACTGAAGCTTTCTTT
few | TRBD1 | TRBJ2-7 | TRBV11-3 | CASSSGGYEQYF | TGTGCCAGCAGTTCAGGGGGCTACGAGCAGTACTTC
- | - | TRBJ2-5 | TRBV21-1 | CASSKVSDRETQYF | TGTGCCAGCAGCAAAGTCTCGGACAGAGAGACCCAGTACTTC
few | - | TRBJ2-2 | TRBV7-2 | CASSLEPDTGELFF | TGTGCCAGCAGCTTAGAGCCCGACACCGGGGAGCTGTTTTTT
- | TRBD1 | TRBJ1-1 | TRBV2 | CASQMRDRDTEAFF | TGTGCCAGTCAAATGAGGGACAGAGACACTGAAGCTTTCTTT
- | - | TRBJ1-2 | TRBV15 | CATSRPTGFGGYTF | TGTGCCACCAGCAGACCTACAGGGTTCGGTGGCTACACCTTC
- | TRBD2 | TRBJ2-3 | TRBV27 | CASSLGRGSTDTQYF | TGTGCCAGCAGTTTAGGGCGGGGGAGCACAGATACGCAGTATTTT
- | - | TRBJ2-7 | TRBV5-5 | CASSLAGTGTIYEQYF | TGTGCCAGCAGCTTGGCCGGAACAGGGACGATTTACGAGCAGTACTTC
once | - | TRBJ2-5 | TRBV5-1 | CASSFHGGQLQFQGETQYF | TGCGCCAGCAGCTTCCACGGGGGACAGCTTCAATTTCAAGGGGAGACCCAGTACTTC
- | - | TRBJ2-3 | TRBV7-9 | CASSLESRADTQYF | TGTGCCAGCAGCTTAGAGTCGAGGGCAGATACGCAGTATTTT
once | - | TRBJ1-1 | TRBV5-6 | CASSRGQHANTEAFF | TGTGCCAGCAGCCGAGGACAGCACGCGAACACTGAAGCTTTCTTT
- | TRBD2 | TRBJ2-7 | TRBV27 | CASSLWPTSGGFSYEQYF | TGTGCCAGCAGTTTATGGCCCACTAGCGGGGGATTCTCCTACGAGCAGTACTTC
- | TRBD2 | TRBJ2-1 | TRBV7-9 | CASSLGLADNEQFF | TGCGCCAGCAGCCTGGGACTAGCAGACAATGAGCAGTTCTTC
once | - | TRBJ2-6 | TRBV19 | CASSTPRSGANVLTF | TGTGCCAGTAGTACCCCCCGAAGCGGGGCCAACGTCCTGACTTTC
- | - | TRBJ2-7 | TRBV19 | CASSIPGHSYEQYF | TGTGCCAGTAGTATACCGGGACATTCCTACGAGCAGTACTTC
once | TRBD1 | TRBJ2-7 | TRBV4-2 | CASSQGSGTANYEQYF | TGTGCCAGCAGCCAAGGTTCCGGGACAGCGAACTACGAGCAGTACTTC
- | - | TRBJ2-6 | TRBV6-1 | CASSEDHSGANVLTF | TGTGCCAGCAGTGAAGATCACTCTGGGGCCAACGTCCTGACTTTC
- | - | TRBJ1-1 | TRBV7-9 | CASSLIWGRTKRTEAFF | TGTGCCAGCAGCTTAATCTGGGGCCGGACAAAGAGGACTGAAGCTTTCTTT